This T cell receptor (beta chain) was documented in a study of neoadjuvant anti-PD-1 for oral cavity cancer. Using immunoSEQ multiplex PCR, the repertoire was profiled, and TCRdb retains in-frame clones only, with some absent. The sample has approximately 7,200 clones, nearly 55% seen once; the top ten hold approximately 6%. The length of the CDR3 is 16 residues. V gave up 3 bases and J gave up 3 bases; unmatched junction bases: 6. Germline V CDR1 and CDR2: LNHDA, SQIVND (reference sequence). Specimen: tumor tissue, collected before nivolumab (anti-PD-1) treatment. This rearrangement joins TRBV19 to TRBJ2-5, with 11 nucleotides matching TRBD1. The receptor was isolated from a person aged 35-79 years with oral cavity squamous cell carcinoma. The CDR3, as DNA: TGTGCCAGTAGTATCCGGACAGGGGGCGTAGAAGAGACCCAGTACTTC. It specifies CASSIRTGGVEETQYF. The full variable domain, rest sourced from reference TRBV19 and TRBJ2-5, is DGGITQSPKYLFRKEGQNVTLSCEQNLNHDAMYWYRQDPGQGLRLIYYSQIVNDFQKGDIAEGYSVSREKKESFPLTVTSAQKNPTAFYLCASSIRTGGVEETQYFGPGTRLLVL.